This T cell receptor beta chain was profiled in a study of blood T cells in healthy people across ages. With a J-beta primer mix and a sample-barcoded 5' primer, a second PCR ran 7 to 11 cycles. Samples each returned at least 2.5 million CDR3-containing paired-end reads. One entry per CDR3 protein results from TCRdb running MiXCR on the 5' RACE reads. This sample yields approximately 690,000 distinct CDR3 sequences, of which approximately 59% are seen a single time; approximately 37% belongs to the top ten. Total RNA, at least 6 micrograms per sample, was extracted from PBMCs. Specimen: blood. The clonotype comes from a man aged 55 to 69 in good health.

The CDR3 protein is CSVEDLGGWSAFF. The DNA for the CDR3 is TGCAGCGTTGAAGATCTAGGGGGATGGAGTGCTTTCTTT. The chain links TRBV29-1 to TRBJ1-1, with D maybe TRBD1 (6 bases). Germline V lookup: CDR1 SQVTM, CDR2 ANQGSEA. CDR3 length: 13 residues. V lost 0 bases and J 11 bases, leaving 16 bases between the germline ends. The complete variable domain, with remaining parts taken from reference TRBV29-1 and TRBJ1-1, reads SAVISQKPSRDICQRGTSLTIQCQVDSQVTMMFWYRQQPGQSLTLIATANQGSEATYESGFVIDKFPISRPNLTFSTLTVSNMSPEDSSIYLCSVEDLGGWSAFFGQGTRLTVV.